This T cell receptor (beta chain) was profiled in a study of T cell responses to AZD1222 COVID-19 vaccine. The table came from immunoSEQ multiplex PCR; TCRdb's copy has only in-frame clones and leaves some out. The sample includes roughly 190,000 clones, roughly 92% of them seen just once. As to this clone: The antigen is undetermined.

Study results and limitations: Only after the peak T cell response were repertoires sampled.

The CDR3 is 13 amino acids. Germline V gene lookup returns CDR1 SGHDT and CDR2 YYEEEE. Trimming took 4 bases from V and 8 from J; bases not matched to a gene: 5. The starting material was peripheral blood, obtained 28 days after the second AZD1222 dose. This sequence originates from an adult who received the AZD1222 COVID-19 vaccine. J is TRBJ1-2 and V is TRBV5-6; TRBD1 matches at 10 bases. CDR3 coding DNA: TGTGCCAGCAGCCCCCGGGACAGGGGAGGCTACACCTTC. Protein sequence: CASSPRDRGGYTF.